This TCR beta chain was recovered during a study of early T cells in non-severe SARS-CoV-2 infection. This clonotype was recorded at least ten times. Individual cDNA molecules received unique molecular identifiers. TCRdb processed the 5' RACE reads anew with MiXCR; each CDR3 protein has one entry. The table records roughly 29,000 distinct CDR3 sequences, 2.5% to 3.5% of them present only once. Trimming removed 4 bases from V and 5 bases from J; junction bases left unmatched: 3. Germline CDR1 reads LNHDA; CDR2 reads SQIVND (reference sequence). This CDR3 contains 14 residues. The clonotype originates from an adult who was a healthcare worker with PCR-confirmed SARS-CoV-2 infection or an uninfected control (not recorded which). Sequences were obtained from whole blood. The chain has TRBV19 and TRBJ2-5, with 11 bases fitting TRBD1. The CDR3 loop is CASSRTGGRETQYF. CDR3 in DNA: TGTGCCAGTAGTAGGACAGGGGGCCGGGAGACCCAGTACTTC.